This T cell receptor beta chain was captured by sequencing in a study of blood T cell repertoires in COVID-19. Study-wide background: Samples taken during acute and convalescent COVID-19 were collected in the United States, Italy and Spain.

In the authors' workflow: By means of reference gene primer amplification, nucleated cell counts were estimated. TCRdb's copy holds only in-frame clones and misses some; the assay was immunoSEQ multiplex PCR. That table gives V, J and clone size, and the DNA gave D and trimming. Here the sample spans roughly 76,000 clones, more than 75% being singletons. This clone was recorded a few times. Germline assignment: CDR1 KGHSH and CDR2 LQKENI. The CDR3 is 15 residues long. The ends were cut back, 3 bases at V and 3 bases at J, with 11 bases in the middle. The gene calls are TRBV18 and TRBJ1-4, with D perhaps matching TRBD1 (5 bases). Sequenced sample: peripheral blood. This sequence originates from a human donor in a cohort sampled during active COVID-19. The CDR3 DNA sequence: TGTGCCAGCTCACCTCGACAGAGCCCTAATGAAAAACTGTTTTTT. Amino acids: CASSPRQSPNEKLFF.